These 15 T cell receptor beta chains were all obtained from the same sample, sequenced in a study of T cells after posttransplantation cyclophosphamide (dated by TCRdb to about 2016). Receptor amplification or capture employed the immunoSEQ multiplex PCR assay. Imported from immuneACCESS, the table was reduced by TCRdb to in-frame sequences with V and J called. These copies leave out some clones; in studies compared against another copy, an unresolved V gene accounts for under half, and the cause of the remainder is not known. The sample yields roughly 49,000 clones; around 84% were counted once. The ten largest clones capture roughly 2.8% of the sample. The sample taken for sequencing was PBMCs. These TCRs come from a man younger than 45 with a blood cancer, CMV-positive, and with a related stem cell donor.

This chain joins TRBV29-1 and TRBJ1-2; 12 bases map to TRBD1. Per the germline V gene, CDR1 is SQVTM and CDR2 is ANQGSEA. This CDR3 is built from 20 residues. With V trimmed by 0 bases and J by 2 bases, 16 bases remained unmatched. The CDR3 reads CSVEDLLSRDRGRRNYGYTF. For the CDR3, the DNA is TGCAGCGTTGAAGATCTTCTGTCTAGGGACAGGGGGCGCCGGAACTATGGCTACACCTTC. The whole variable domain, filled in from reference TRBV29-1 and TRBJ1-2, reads SAVISQKPSRDICQRGTSLTIQCQVDSQVTMMFWYRQQPGQSLTLIATANQGSEATYESGFVIDKFPISRPNLTFSTLTVSNMSPEDSSIYLCSVEDLLSRDRGRRNYGYTFGSGTRLTVV.

The CDR3 bases are TGTGCCAGTTCAGGCCAGGGGGGTCAGACCGGGGAGCTGTTTTTT. Its translation: CASSGQGGQTGELFF. V is TRBV7-3 and J is TRBJ2-2, with TRBD1 as a possible D gene (7 bases). The CDR3 runs 15 residues. V dropped 9 bases and J dropped 5 bases, with 19 bases sitting between them. CDR1 SGHTA and CDR2 FQGTGA come from the germline V gene.

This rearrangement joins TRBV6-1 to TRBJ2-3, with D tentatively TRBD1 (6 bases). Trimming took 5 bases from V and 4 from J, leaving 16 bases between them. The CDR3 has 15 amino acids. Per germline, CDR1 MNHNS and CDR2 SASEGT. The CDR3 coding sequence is TGTGCCAGCAGTTTACAGGGATCCCGGGCAGATACGCAGTATTTT. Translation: CASSLQGSRADTQYF.

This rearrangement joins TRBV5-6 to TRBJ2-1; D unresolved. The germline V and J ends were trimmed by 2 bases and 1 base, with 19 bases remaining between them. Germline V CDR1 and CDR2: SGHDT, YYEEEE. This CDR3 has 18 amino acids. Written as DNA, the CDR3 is TGTGCCAGCAGCTTATATGGTCTGGGTAGAGGTTCCTACAATGAGCAGTTCTTC. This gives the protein CASSLYGLGRGSYNEQFF. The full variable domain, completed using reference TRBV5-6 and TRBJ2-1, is DAGVTQSPTHLIKTRGQQVTLRCSPKSGHDTVSWYQQALGQGPQFIFQYYEEEERQRGNFPDRFSGHQFPNYSSELNVNALLLGDSALYLCASSLYGLGRGSYNEQFFGPGTRLTVL.

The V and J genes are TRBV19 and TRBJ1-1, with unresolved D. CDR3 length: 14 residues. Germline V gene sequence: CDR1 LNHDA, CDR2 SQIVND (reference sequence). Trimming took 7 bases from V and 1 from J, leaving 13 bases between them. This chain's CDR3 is CASKTRFPNTEAFF. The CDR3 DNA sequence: TGTGCCAGTAAAACCAGGTTTCCGAACACTGAAGCTTTCTTT.

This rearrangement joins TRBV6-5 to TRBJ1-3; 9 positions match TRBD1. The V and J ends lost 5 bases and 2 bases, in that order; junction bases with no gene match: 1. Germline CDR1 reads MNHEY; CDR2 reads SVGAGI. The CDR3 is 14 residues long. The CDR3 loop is CASSGQGPGNTIYF. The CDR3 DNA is TGTGCCAGCAGTGGACAGGGGCCTGGAAACACCATATATTTT.

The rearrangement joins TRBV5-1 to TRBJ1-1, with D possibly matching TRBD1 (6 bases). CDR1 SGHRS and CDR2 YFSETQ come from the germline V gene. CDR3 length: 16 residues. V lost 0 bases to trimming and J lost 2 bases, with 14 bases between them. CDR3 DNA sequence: TGCGCCAGCAGCTTGGCAGGTACAGGGCGAAACACTGAAGCTTTCTTT. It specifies CASSLAGTGRNTEAFF.

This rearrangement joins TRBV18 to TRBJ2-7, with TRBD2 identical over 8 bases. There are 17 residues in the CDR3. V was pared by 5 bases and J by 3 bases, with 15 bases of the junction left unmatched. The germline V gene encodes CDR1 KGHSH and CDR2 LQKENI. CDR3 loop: CASSIAPGTRIGYEQYF. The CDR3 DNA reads TGTGCCAGCTCAATTGCTCCCGGGACTAGGATTGGCTACGAGCAGTACTTC.

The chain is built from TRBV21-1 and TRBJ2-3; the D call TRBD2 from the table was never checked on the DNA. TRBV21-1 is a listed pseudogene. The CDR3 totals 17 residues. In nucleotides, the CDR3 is TGTGCCAGCAGCAAAGACCGAGGACTATCTCGCACAGATACGCAGTATTTT. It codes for CASSKDRGLSRTDTQYF.

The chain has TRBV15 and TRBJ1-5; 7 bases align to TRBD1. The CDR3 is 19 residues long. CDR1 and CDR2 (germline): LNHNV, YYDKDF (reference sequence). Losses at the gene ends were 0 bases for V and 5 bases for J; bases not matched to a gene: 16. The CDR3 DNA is TGTGCCACCAGCAGAGATTTGGACCTGTTCGGGACAGTACATCAGCCCCAGCATTTT. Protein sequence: CATSRDLDLFGTVHQPQHF.

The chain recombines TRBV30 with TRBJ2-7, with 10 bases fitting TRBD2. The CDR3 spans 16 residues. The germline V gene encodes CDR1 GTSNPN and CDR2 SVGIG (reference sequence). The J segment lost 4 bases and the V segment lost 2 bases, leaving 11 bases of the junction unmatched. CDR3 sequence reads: CAWSSWTSGYLYEQYF. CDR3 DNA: TGTGCCTGGAGTAGTTGGACTAGCGGCTACCTATACGAGCAGTACTTC.

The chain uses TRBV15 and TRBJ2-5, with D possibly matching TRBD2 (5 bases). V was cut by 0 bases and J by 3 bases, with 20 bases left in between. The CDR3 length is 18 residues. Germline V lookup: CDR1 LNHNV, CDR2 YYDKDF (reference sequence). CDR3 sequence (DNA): TGTGCCACCAGCAGAGATAGATTGCCCCGGACTGGAAAAGAGACCCAGTACTTC. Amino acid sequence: CATSRDRLPRTGKETQYF.

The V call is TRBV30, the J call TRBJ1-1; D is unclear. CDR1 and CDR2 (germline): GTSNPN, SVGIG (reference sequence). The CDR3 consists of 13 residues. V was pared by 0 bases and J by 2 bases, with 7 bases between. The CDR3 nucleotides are TGTGCCTGGAGTGTACTATCAAACACTGAAGCTTTCTTT. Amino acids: CAWSVLSNTEAFF.

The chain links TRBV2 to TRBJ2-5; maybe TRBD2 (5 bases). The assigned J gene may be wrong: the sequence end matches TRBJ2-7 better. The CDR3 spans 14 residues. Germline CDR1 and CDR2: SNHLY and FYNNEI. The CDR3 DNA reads TGTGCCAGCAAAGAGGCTAGCTATCGCTACGAGCAGTACTTC. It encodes CASKEASYRYEQYF.

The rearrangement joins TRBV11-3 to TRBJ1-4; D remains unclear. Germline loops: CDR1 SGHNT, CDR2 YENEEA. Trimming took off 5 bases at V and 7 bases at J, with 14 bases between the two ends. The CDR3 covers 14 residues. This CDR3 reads CASSPETGIEKLFF. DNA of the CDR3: TGTGCCAGCAGCCCAGAGACTGGAATTGAAAAACTGTTTTTT.